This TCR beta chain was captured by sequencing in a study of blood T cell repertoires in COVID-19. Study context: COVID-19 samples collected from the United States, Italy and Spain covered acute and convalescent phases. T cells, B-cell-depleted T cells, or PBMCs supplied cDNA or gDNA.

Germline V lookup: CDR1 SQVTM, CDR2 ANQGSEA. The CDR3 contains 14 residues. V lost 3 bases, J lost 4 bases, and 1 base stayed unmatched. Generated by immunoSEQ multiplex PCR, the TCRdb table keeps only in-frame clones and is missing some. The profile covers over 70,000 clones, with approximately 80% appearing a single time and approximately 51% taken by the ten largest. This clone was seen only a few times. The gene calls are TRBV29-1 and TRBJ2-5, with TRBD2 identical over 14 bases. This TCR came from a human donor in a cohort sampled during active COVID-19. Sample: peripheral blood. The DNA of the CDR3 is TGCAGCGTTGATGGACTAGCGGGAGGAGAGACCCAGTACTTC. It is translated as CSVDGLAGGETQYF.